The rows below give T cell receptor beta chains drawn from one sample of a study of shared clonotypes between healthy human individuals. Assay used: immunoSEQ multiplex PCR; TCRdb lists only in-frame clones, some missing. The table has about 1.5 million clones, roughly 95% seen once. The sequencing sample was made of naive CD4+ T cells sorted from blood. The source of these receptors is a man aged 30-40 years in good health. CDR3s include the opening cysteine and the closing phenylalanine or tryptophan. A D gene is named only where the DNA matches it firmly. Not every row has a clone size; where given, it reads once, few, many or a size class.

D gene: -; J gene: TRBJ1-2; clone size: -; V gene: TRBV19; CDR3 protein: CASSPLGRGYGYTF; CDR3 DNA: TGTGCCAGTAGTCCTCTCGGTCGGGGCTATGGCTACACCTTC
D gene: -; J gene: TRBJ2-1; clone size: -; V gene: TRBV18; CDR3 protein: CASSPYTGDFEQFF; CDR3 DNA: TGTGCCAGCTCACCCTACACAGGGGACTTTGAGCAGTTCTTC
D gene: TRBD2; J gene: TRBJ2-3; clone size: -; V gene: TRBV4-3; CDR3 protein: CASSYWASGRDTQYF; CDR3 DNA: TGCGCCAGCAGCTATTGGGCTAGCGGGAGAGATACGCAGTATTTT
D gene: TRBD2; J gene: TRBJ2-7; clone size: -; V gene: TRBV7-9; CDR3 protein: CASSLASYGRSSYEQYF; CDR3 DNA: TGTGCCAGCAGCTTAGCGTCTTACGGGAGGAGCTCCTACGAGCAGTACTTC
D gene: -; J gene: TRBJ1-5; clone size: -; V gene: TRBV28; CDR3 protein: CASSSPGPASNQPQHF; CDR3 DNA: TGTGCCAGCAGTTCTCCTGGGCCAGCAAGCAATCAGCCCCAGCATTTT
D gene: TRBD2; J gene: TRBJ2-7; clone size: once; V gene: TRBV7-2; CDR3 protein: CASSLRLAGVYEQYF; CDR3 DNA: TGTGCCAGCAGCCTAAGGCTAGCGGGAGTCTACGAGCAGTACTTC
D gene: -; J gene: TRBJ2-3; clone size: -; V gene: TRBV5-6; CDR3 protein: CASSSIDSIDTQYF; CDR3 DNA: TGTGCCAGCAGCTCCATTGACAGTATAGATACGCAGTATTTT
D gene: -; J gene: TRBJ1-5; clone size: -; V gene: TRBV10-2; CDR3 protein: CATGVSNQPQHF; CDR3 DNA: TGCGCAACGGGGGTTAGCAATCAGCCCCAGCATTTT
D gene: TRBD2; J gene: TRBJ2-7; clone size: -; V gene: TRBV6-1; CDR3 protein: CASSEELAGGHEQYF; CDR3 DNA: TGTGCCAGCAGTGAAGAGCTAGCGGGAGGGCACGAGCAGTACTTC
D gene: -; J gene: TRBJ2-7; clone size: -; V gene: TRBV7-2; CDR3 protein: CASSFRAEQYF; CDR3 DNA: TGTGCCAGCAGCTTCAGGGCCGAGCAGTACTTC
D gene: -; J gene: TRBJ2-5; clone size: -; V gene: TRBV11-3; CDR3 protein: CASSHSGGGTQYF; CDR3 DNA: TGTGCCAGCAGCCACAGCGGAGGGGGGACCCAGTACTTC
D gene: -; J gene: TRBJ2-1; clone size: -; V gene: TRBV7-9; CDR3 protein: CASSLGRQVHANEQFF; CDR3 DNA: TGTGCCAGCAGCTTAGGCCGACAGGTTCACGCGAATGAGCAGTTCTTC
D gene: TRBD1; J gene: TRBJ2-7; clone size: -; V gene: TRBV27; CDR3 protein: CASSFSSRDRGLYEQYF; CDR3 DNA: TGTGCCAGCAGTTTTAGCTCTCGAGACAGGGGCCTCTACGAGCAGTACTTC
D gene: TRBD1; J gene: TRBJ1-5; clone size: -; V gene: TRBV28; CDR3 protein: CASRSTGTVGQPQHF; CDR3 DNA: TGTGCCAGCAGGTCGACAGGGACGGTGGGTCAGCCCCAGCATTTT
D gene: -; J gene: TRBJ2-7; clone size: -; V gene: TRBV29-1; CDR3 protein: CSVKGQPLSYEQYF; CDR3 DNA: TGCAGCGTAAAGGGCCAGCCACTCTCCTACGAGCAGTACTTC
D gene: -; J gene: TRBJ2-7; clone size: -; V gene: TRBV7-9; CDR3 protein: CASSLGRPTYEQYF; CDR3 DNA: TGTGCCAGCAGCCTGGGGAGACCTACCTACGAGCAGTACTTC
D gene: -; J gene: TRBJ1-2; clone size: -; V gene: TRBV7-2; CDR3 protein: CASSPDASNYGYTF; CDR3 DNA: TGTGCCAGCAGCCCGGACGCCAGTAACTATGGCTACACCTTC
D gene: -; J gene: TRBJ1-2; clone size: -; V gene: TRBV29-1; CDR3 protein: CSVEVGANYGYTF; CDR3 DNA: TGCAGCGTTGAAGTGGGGGCTAACTATGGCTACACCTTC
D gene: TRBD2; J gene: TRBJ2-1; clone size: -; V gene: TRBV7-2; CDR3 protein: CASSWTTAGGSYNEQFF; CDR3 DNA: TGTGCCAGCAGCTGGACGACTGCGGGAGGGTCCTACAATGAGCAGTTCTTC
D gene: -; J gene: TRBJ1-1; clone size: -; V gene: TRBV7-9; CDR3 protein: CASSLTTRGAEAFF; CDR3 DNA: TGTGCCAGCAGCCTGACCACTCGTGGGGCCGAAGCTTTCTTT
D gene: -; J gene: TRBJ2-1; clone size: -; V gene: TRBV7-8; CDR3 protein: CASSHGGKGYNEQFF; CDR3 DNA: TGTGCCAGCAGCCACGGAGGGAAGGGGTACAATGAGCAGTTCTTC
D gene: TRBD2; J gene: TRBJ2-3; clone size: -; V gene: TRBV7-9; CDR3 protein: CASNHPVGAGEIDTQYF; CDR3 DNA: TGTGCCAGCAATCACCCCGTCGGGGCGGGAGAAATAGATACGCAGTATTTT
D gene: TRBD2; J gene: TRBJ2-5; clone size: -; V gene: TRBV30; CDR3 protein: CAWRGLAGETQYF; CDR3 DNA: TGTGCCTGGAGGGGACTAGCGGGAGAGACCCAGTACTTC
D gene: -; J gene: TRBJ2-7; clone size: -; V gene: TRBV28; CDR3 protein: CASVGQAGSRIYEQYF; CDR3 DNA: TGTGCCAGCGTGGGACAAGCGGGAAGTAGGATCTACGAGCAGTACTTC
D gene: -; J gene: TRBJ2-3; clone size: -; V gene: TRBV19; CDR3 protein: CASSPSHTDTQYF; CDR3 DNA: TGTGCCAGTAGTCCGTCCCATACAGATACGCAGTATTTT
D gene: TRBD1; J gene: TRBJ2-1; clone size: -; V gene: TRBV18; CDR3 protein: CASSPTGGQGAYNEQFF; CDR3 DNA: TGTGCCAGCTCACCAACGGGAGGACAGGGGGCTTACAATGAGCAGTTCTTC
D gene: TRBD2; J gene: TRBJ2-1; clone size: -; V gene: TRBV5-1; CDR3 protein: CASSLDLAELSYNEQFF; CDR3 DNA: TGCGCCAGCAGCTTGGATCTAGCGGAACTCTCCTACAATGAGCAGTTCTTC
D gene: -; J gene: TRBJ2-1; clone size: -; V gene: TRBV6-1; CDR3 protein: CASSAPTRAYNEQFF; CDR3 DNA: TGTGCCAGCAGTGCCCCAACTAGGGCCTACAATGAGCAGTTCTTC
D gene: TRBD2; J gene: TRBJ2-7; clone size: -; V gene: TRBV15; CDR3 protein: CATSNGLEGYEQYF; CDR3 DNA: TGTGCCACCAGCAACGGACTAGAGGGGTACGAGCAGTACTTC
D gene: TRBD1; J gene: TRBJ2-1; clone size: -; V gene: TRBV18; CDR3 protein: CASSWDRGINSYNEQFF; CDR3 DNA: TGTGCCAGCTCGTGGGACAGGGGGATTAACTCCTACAATGAGCAGTTCTTC
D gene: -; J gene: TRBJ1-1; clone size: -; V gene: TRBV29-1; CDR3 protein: CSVEDFIGDTEAFF; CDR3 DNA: TGCAGCGTTGAAGATTTTATCGGGGACACTGAAGCTTTCTTT
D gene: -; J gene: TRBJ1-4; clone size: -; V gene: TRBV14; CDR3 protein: CASSQAAGAGKLFF; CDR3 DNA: TGTGCCAGCAGCCAAGCGGCAGGGGCTGGAAAACTGTTTTTT
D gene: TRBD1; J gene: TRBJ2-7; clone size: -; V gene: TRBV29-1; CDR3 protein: CSVVYRGFGHEQYF; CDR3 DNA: TGCAGCGTAGTCTACAGGGGGTTCGGCCACGAGCAGTACTTC
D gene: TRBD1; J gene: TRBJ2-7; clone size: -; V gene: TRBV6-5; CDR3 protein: CASRDRGLYEQYF; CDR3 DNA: TGTGCCAGCAGGGACAGGGGGCTGTACGAGCAGTACTTC
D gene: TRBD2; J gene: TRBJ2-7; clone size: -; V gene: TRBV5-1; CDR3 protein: CASSPGLAGLYEQYF; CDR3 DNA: TGCGCCAGCAGCCCGGGACTAGCGGGCCTCTACGAGCAGTACTTC
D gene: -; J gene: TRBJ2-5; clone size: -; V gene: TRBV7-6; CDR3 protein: CASSLALRGWVSQYF; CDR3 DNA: TGTGCCAGCAGCTTAGCGCTTCGGGGCTGGGTAAGCCAGTACTTC
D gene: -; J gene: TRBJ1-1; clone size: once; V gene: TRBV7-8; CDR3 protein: CASSLVLGETEAFF; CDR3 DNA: TGTGCCAGCAGCTTAGTGCTGGGAGAGACTGAAGCTTTCTTT
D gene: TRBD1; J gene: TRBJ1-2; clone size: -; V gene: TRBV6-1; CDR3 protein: CASSEALRTGLYF; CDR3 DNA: TGTGCCAGCAGTGAAGCCTTACGGACAGGGCTTTACTTC
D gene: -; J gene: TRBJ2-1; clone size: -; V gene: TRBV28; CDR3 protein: CASRADIHEQFF; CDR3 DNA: TGTGCCAGCAGGGCTGACATTCATGAGCAGTTCTTC
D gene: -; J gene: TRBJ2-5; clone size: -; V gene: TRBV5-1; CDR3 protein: CASSSQGGGETQYF; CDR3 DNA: TGCGCCAGCAGCTCTCAGGGTGGTGGAGAGACCCAGTACTTC
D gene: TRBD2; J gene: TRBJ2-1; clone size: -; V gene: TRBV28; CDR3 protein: CASSSSGRGSNEQFF; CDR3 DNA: TGTGCCAGCAGTTCTAGCGGGAGGGGATCCAATGAGCAGTTCTTC
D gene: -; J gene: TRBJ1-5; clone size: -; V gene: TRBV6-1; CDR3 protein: CASSVSASWGTSNQPQHF; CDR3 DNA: TGTGCCAGCAGTGTATCGGCGTCGTGGGGCACGAGCAATCAGCCCCAGCATTTT
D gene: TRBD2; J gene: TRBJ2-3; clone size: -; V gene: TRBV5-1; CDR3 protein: CASSAGLADTQYF; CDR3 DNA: TGCGCCAGCAGCGCGGGACTAGCAGATACGCAGTATTTT
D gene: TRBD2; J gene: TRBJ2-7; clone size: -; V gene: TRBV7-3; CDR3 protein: CASSSSGRVSEQYF; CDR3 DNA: TGTGCCAGCAGCTCGAGCGGGAGGGTGAGCGAGCAGTACTTC
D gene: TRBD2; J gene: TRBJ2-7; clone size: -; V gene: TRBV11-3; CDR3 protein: CASSEQGLASLDEQYF; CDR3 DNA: TGTGCCAGCAGCGAACAGGGACTAGCATCTCTCGACGAGCAGTACTTC
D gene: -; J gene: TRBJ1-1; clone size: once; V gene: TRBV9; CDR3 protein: CASRKAGGQVAEAFF; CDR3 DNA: TGTGCCAGCAGAAAAGCGGGGGGGCAGGTGGCTGAAGCTTTCTTT
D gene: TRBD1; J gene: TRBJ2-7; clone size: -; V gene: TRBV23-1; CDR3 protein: CASSGTVRYEQYF; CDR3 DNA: TGCGCCAGCAGTGGGACAGTACGATACGAGCAGTACTTC
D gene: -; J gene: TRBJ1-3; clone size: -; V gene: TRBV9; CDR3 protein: CASSRRDHSGNTIYF; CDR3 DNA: TGTGCCAGCAGCCGCAGGGACCACTCTGGAAACACCATATATTTT
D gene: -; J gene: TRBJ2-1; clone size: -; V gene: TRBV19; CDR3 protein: CASTLGRDEQFF; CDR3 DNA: TGTGCCAGTACCCTAGGGAGAGATGAGCAGTTCTTC
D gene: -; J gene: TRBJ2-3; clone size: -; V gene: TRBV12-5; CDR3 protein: CASGPLGGNTQYF; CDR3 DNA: TGTGCTAGTGGTCCATTAGGAGGGAATACGCAGTATTTT
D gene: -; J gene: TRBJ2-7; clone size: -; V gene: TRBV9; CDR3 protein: CASSVALGEQYF; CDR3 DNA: TGTGCCAGCAGCGTAGCTCTCGGGGAGCAGTACTTC
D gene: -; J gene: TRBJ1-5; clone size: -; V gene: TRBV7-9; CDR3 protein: CASSFIGPEWDQPQHF; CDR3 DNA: TGTGCCAGCAGCTTCATTGGGCCCGAGTGGGATCAGCCCCAGCATTTT
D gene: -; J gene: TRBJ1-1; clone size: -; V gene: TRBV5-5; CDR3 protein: CASSLGHTLEDTEAFF; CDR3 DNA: TGTGCCAGCAGCTTGGGACATACCTTGGAGGACACTGAAGCTTTCTTT
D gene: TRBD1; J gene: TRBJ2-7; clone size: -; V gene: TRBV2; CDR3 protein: CASSYQGAEQYF; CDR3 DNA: TGTGCCAGCAGTTATCAGGGGGCCGAGCAGTACTTC
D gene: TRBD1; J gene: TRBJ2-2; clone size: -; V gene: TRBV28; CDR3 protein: CASTLGDRGGTGELFF; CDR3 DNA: TGTGCCAGCACCCTTGGGGACAGGGGAGGCACCGGGGAGCTGTTTTTT
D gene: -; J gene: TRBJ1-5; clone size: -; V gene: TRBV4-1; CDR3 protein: CASSQEPGKGSSNQPQHF; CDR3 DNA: TGCGCCAGCAGCCAAGAACCAGGGAAGGGAAGTAGCAATCAGCCCCAGCATTTT
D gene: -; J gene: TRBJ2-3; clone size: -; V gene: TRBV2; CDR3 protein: CASRARTVSTDTQYF; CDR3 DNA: TGTGCCAGCAGGGCGAGGACAGTTTCCACAGATACGCAGTATTTT
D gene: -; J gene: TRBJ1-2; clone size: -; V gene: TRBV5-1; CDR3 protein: CASSGGDGDLYGYTF; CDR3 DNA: TGCGCCAGCAGCGGGGGGGACGGAGACCTCTATGGCTACACCTTC
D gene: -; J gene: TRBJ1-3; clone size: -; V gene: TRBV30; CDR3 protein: CAWSSRRGNTIYF; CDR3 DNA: TGTGCCTGGAGCTCAAGGCGAGGAAACACCATATATTTT